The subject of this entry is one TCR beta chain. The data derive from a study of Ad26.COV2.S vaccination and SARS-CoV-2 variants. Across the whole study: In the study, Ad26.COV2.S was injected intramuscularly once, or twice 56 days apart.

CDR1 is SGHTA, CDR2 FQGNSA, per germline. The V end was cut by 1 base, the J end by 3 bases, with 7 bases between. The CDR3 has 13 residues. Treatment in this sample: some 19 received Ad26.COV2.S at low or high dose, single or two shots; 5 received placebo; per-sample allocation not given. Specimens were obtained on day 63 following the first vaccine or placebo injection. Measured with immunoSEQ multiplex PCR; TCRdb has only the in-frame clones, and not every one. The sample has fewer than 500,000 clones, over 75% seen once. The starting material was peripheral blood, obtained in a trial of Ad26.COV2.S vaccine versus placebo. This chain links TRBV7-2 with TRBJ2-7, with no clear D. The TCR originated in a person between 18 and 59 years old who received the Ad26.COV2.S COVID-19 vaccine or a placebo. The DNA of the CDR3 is TGTGCCAGCAGCTTAGGCAGAGACTACGAGCAGTACTTC. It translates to CASSLGRDYEQYF.